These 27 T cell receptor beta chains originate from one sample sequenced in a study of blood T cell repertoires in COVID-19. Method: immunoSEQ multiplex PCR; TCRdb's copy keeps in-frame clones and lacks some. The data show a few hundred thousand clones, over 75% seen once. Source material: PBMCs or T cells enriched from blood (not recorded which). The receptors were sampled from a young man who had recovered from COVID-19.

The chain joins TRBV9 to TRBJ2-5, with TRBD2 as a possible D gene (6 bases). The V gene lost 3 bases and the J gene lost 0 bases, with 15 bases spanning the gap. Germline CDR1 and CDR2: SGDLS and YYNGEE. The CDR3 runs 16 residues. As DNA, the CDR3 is TGTGCCAGCAGCGATGGAGGGGCCCTGTACCAAGAGACCCAGTACTTC. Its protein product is CASSDGGALYQETQYF.

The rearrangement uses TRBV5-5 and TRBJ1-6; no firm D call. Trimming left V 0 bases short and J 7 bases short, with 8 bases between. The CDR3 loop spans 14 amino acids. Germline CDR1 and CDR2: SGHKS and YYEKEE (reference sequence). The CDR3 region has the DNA TGTGCCAGCAGCTTGGGTAGGAGCAATTCACCCCTCCACTTT. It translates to CASSLGRSNSPLHF.

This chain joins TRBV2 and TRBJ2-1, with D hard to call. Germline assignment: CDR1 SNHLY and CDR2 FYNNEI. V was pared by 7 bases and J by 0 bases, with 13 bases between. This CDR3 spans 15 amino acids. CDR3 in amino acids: CASNLEQTSYNEQFF. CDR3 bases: TGTGCCAGCAACCTCGAACAAACCTCCTACAATGAGCAGTTCTTC. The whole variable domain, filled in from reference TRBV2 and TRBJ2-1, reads EPEVTQTPSHQVTQMGQEVILRCVPISNHLYFYWYRQILGQKVEFLVSFYNNEISEKSEIFDDQFSVERPDGSNFTLKIRSTKLEDSAMYFCASNLEQTSYNEQFFGPGTRLTVL.

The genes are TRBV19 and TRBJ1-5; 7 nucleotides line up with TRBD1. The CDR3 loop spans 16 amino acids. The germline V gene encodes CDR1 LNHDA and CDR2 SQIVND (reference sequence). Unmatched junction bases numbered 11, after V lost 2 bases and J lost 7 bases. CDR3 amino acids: CASSIPSAGTAQPQHF. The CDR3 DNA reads TGTGCCAGTAGTATACCGTCGGCAGGGACAGCCCAGCCCCAGCATTTT.

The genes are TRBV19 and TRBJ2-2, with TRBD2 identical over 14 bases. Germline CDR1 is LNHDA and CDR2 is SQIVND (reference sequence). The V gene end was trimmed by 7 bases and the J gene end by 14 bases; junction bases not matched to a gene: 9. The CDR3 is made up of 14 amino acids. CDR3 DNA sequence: TGTGCCAGTAAGGGCGGACTAGCGGGGGGCCCACTGTTTTTT. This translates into CASKGGLAGGPLFF. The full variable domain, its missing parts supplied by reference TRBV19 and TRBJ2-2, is DGGITQSPKYLFRKEGQNVTLSCEQNLNHDAMYWYRQDPGQGLRLIYYSQIVNDFQKGDIAEGYSVSREKKESFPLTVTSAQKNPTAFYLCASKGGLAGGPLFFGEGSRLTVL.

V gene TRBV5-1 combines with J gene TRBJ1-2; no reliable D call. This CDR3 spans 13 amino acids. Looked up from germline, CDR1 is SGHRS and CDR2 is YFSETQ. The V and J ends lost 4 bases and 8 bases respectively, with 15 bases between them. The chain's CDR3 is CASSPSSRRGYTF. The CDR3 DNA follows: TGCGCCAGCAGCCCTTCTTCGAGGCGGGGCTACACCTTC.

CDR3 in DNA: TGCAGTGCATACGGGAATGAGCAGTTCTTC. This gives the protein CSAYGNEQFF. The V and J genes are TRBV20-1 and TRBJ2-1, with no clear D. The CDR3 consists of 10 residues. Trimming pared 6 bases from V and 7 bases from J, leaving 7 bases between. Looked up from germline, CDR1 is DFQATT and CDR2 is SNEGSKA (reference sequence).

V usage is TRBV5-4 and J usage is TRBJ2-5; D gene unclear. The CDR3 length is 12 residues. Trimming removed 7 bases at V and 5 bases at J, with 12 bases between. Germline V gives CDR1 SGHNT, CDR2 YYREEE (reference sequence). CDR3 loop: CASHRNEETQYF. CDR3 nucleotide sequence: TGTGCCAGCCACCGAAACGAGGAGACCCAGTACTTC. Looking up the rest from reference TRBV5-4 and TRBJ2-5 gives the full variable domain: ETGVTQSPTHLIKTRGQQVTLRCSSQSGHNTVSWYQQALGQGPQFIFQYYREEENGRGNFPPRFSGLQFPNYSSELNVNALELDDSALYLCASHRNEETQYFGPGTRLLVL.

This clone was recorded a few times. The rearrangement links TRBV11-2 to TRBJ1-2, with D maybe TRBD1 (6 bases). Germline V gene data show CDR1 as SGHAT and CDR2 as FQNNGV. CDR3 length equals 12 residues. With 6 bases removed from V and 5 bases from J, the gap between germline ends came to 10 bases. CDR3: CASRKDRYGYTF. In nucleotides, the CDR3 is TGTGCCAGCAGGAAGGACAGATATGGCTACACCTTC.

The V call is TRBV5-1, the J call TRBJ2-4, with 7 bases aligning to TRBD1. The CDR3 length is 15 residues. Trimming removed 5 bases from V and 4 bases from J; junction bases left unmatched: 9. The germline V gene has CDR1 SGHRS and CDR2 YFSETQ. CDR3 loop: CASRVGLGQKNIQYF. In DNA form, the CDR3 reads TGCGCCAGCAGGGTTGGCTTGGGACAGAAAAACATTCAGTACTTC.

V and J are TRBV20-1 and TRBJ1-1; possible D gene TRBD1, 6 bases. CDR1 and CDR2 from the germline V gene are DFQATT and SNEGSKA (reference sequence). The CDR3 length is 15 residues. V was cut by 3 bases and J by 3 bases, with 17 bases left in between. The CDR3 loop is CSASVTGISDTEAFF. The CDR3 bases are TGCAGTGCTAGTGTCACAGGGATATCGGACACTGAAGCTTTCTTT.

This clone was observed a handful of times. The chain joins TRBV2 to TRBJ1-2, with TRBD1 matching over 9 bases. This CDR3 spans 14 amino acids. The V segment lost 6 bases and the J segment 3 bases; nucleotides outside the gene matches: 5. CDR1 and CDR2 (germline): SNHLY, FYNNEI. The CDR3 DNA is TGTGCCAGCAGCCTACAGGGGGCGGACTATGGCTACACCTTC. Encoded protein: CASSLQGADYGYTF. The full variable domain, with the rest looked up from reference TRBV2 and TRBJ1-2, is EPEVTQTPSHQVTQMGQEVILRCVPISNHLYFYWYRQILGQKVEFLVSFYNNEISEKSEIFDDQFSVERPDGSNFTLKIRSTKLEDSAMYFCASSLQGADYGYTFGSGTRLTVV.

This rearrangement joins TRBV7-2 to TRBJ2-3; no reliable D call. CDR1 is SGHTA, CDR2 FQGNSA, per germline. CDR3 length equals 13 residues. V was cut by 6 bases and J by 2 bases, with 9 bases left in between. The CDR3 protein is CASSFGDTDTQYF. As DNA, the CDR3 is TGTGCCAGCAGTTTTGGAGACACAGATACGCAGTATTTT. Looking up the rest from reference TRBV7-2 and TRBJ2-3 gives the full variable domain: GAGVSQSPSNKVTEKGKDVELRCDPISGHTALYWYRQSLGQGLEFLIYFQGNSAPDKSGLPSDRFSAERTGGSVSTLTIQRTQQEDSAVYLCASSFGDTDTQYFGPGTRLTVL.

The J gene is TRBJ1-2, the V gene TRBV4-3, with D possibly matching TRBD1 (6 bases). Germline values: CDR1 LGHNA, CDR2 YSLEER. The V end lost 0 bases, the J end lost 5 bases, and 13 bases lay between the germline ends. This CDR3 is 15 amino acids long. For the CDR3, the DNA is TGCGCCAGCAGCCAAGATAACAGGGCCTTATATGGCTACACCTTC. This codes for CASSQDNRALYGYTF.

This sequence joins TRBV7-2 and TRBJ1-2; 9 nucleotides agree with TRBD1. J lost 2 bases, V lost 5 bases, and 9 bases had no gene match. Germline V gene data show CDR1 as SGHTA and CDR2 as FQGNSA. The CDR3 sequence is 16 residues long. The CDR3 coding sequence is TGTGCCAGCAGCCTGCACACAGGGGGCGCAAACTATGGCTACACCTTC. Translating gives CASSLHTGGANYGYTF.

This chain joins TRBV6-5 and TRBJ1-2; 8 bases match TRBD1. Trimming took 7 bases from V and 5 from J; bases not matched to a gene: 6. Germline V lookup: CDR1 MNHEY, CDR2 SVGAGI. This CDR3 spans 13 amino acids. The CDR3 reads CASKARGLYGYTF. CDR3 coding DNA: TGTGCCAGCAAGGCCAGGGGGCTTTATGGCTACACCTTC.

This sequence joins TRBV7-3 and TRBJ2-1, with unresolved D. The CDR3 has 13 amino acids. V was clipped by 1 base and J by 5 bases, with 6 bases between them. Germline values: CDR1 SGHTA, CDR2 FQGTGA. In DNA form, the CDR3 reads TGTGCCAGCAGCTTAATTTCAGACAATGAGCAGTTCTTC. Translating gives CASSLISDNEQFF.

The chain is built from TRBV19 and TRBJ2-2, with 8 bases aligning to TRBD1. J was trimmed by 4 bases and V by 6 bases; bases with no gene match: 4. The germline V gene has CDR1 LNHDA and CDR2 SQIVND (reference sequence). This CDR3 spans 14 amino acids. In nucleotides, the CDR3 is TGTGCCAGTAGGAAGGGACAGGCCACCGGGGAGCTGTTTTTT. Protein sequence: CASRKGQATGELFF.

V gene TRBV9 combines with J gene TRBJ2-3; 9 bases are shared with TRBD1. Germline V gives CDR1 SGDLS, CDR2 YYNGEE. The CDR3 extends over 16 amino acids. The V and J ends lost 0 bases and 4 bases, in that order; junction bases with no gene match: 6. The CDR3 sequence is CASSVGSGQGSDTQYF. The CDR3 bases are TGTGCCAGCAGCGTAGGTTCGGGACAGGGATCAGATACGCAGTATTTT.

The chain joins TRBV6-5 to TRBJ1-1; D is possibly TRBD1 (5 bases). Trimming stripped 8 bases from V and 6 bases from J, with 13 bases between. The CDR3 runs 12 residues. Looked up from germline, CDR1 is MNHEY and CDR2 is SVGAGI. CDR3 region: CASDVGAAEAFF. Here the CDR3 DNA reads TGTGCCAGCGACGTAGGGGCAGCTGAAGCTTTCTTT.

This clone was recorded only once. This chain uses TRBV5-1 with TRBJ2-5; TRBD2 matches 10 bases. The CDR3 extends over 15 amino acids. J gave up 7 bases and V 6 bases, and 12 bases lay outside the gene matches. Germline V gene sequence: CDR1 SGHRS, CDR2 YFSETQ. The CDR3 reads CASKSLLAGDATQYF. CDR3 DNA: TGCGCCAGCAAGTCGTTGCTAGCGGGGGATGCGACCCAGTACTTC.

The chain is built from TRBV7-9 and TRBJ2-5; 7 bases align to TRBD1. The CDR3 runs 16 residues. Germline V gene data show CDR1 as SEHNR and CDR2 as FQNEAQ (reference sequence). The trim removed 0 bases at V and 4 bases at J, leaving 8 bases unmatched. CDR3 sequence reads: CASSLAGTAPRETQYF. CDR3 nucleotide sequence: TGTGCCAGCAGCTTAGCAGGGACAGCTCCACGAGAGACCCAGTACTTC.

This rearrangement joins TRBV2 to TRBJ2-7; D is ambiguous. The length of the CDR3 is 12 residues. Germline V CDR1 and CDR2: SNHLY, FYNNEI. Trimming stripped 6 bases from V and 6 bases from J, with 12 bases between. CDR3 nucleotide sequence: TGTGCCAGCAGCGAGTTGGTCCCCGAGCAGTACTTC. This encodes CASSELVPEQYF.

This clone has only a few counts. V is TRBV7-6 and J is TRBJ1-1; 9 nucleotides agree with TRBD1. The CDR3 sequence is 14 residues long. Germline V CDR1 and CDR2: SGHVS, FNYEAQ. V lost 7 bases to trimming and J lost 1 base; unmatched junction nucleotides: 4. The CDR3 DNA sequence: TGTGCCAGCACAAACAGGGGGCGGAACACTGAAGCTTTCTTT. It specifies CASTNRGRNTEAFF.

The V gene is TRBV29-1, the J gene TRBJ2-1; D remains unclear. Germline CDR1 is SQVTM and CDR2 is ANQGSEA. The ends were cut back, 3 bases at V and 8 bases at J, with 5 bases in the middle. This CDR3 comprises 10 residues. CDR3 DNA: TGCAGCGTTGATTCCTATGAGCAGTTCTTC. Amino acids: CSVDSYEQFF.

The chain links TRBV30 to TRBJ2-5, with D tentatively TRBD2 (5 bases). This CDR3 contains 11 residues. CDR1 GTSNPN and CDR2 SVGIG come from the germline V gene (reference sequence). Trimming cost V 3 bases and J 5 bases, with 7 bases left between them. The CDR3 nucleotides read TGTGCCTGGAGACTAGGGGAGACCCAGTACTTC. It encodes CAWRLGETQYF.

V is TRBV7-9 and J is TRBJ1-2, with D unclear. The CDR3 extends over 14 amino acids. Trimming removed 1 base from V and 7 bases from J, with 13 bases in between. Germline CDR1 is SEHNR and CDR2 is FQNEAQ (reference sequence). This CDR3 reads CASSLGAEYSGYTF. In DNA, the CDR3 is TGTGCCAGCAGCTTAGGAGCGGAATACAGTGGCTACACCTTC.